The clone carrying this T cell receptor (beta chain) came up a few times. The antigen is unknown. This entry is derived from a study of T cells after yellow fever vaccination. Turning to the study itself: Preparation of the low-cell-number fractions used SMART-Seq v4 Ultra Low Input.

Study results and caveats: Primary-vaccination clones mostly resurfaced post-booster (nearly 97% CD4, under 90% CD8). The CD4 compartment and the CD8 compartment contained a small share of clonotypes in common.

Template-switching 5'RACE yielded the TCR cDNA; a universal primer site and UMIs were added in the process. TCRdb independently ran MiXCR on the 5' RACE reads; one entry per CDR3 protein. Among hundreds of thousands of distinct CDR3 sequences listed, roughly 8.6% were seen once. The receptor was isolated from a man aged 18 to 30 who received the YFV17D yellow fever vaccine. This specimen consisted of PBMCs, obtained 45 days after the first yellow fever vaccination.

CDR3 nucleotides: TGTGCCAGCTCACCACCGGGACGGATGAACACTGAAGCTTTCTTT. It encodes CASSPPGRMNTEAFF. J is TRBJ1-1 and V is TRBV18; TRBD1 is a possible D gene (5 bases). Per germline, CDR1 KGHSH and CDR2 LQKENI. The ends were cut back, 0 bases at V and 0 bases at J, with 8 bases in the middle. This CDR3 comprises 15 residues.